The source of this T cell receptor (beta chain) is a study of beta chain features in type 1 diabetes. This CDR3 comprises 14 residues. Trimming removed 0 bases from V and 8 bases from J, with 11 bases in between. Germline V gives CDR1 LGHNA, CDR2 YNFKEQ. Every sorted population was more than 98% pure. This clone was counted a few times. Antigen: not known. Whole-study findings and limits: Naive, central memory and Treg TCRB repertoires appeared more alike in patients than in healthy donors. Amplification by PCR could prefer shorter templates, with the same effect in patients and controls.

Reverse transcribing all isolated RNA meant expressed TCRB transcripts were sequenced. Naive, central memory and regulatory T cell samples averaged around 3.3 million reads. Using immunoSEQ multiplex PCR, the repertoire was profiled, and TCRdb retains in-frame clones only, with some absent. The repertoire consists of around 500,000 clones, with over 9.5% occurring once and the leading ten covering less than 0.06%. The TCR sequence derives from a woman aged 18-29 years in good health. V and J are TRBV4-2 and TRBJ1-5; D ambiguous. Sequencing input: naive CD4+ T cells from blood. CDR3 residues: CASSQDSGLKPQHF. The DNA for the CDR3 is TGTGCCAGCAGCCAAGATTCAGGCCTAAAGCCCCAGCATTTT.